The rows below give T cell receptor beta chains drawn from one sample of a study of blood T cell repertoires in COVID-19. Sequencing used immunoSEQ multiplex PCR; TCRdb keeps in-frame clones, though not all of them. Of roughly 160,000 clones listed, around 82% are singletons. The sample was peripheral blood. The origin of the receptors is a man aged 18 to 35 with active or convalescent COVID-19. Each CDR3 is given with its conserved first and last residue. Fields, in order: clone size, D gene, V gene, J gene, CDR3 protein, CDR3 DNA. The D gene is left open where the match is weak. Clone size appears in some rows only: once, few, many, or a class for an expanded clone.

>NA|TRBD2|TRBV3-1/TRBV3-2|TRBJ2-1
CASSRSGVSGGSYNEQFF
TGTGCCAGCAGCCGATCAGGTGTTAGCGGGGGCTCCTACAATGAGCAGTTCTTC
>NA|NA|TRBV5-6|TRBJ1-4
CASSPGDSNEKLFF
TGTGCCAGCAGCCCCGGGGATAGTAATGAAAAACTGTTTTTT
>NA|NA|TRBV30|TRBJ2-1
CAWSERATHNEQFF
TGTGCCTGGAGTGAAAGAGCGACTCACAATGAGCAGTTCTTC
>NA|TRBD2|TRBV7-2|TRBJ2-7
CASSLVIASAGGYEQYF
TGTGCCAGCAGCTTAGTTATTGCTTCCGCGGGGGGCTACGAGCAGTACTTC
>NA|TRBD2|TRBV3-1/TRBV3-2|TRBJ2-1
CASSQGLAGYNEQFF
TGTGCCAGCAGCCAAGGACTAGCGGGCTACAATGAGCAGTTCTTC
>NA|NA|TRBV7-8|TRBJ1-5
CASSIGRNQPQHF
TGTGCCAGCAGCATAGGGCGCAATCAGCCCCAGCATTTT
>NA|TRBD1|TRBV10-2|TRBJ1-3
CASRGTAGNTIYF
TGCGCCAGCAGGGGGACAGCTGGAAACACCATATATTTT
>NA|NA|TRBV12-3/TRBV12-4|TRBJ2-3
CASRGQTDTQYF
TGTGCCAGCAGAGGACAGACAGATACGCAGTATTTT
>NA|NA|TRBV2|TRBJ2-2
CASSYRVAGELFF
TGTGCCAGCAGTTACAGGGTTGCCGGGGAGCTGTTTTTT
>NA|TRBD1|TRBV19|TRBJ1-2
CASIPKGRGHYGYTF
TGTGCCAGTATCCCCAAGGGCAGGGGGCACTATGGCTACACCTTC
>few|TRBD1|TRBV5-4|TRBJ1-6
CASSLQGYNSPLHF
TGTGCCAGCAGCTTACAGGGGTATAATTCACCCCTCCACTTT
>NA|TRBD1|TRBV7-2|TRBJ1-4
CASSLDRGDEKLFF
TGTGCCAGCAGCTTAGACAGGGGAGATGAAAAACTGTTTTTT
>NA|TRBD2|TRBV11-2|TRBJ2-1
CASSLDIPQLAGGTNEQFF
TGTGCCAGCAGCTTAGATATCCCCCAACTAGCGGGAGGAACCAATGAGCAGTTCTTC
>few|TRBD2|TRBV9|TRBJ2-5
CASSDLAGVQETQYF
TGTGCCAGCAGCGACCTAGCGGGGGTCCAAGAGACCCAGTACTTC
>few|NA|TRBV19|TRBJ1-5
CASQVGRSNQPQHF
TGTGCCAGTCAAGTCGGTCGAAGCAATCAGCCCCAGCATTTT
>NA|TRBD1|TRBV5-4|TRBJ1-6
CASSKTGESSYNSPLHF
TGTGCCAGCAGCAAAACAGGGGAAAGCTCCTATAATTCACCCCTCCACTTT
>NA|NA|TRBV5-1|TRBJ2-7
CASSLSTGSTYEQYF
TGCGCCAGCAGCTTGAGTACAGGGTCCACCTACGAGCAGTACTTC
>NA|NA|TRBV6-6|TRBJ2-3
CASSYRQGTDTQYF
TGTGCCAGCAGTTACCGGCAGGGCACAGATACGCAGTATTTT
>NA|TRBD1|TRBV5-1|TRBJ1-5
CASSPGQGPSQPQHF
TGCGCCAGCAGCCCTGGACAGGGGCCAAGTCAGCCCCAGCATTTT
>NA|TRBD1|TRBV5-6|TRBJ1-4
CASSFGQGAHREKLFF
TGTGCCAGCAGCTTCGGACAGGGGGCGCATCGGGAAAAACTGTTTTTT
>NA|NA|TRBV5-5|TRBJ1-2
CASSLASSNYGYTF
TGTGCCAGCAGCTTGGCTTCCTCTAACTATGGCTACACCTTC
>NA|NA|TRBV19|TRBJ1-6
CASSTLAGVDSPLHF
TGTGCCAGTAGTACCCTCGCCGGGGTCGATTCACCCCTCCACTTT
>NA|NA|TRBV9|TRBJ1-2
CASSVGWGDGYTF
TGTGCCAGCAGCGTAGGGTGGGGGGATGGCTACACCTTC
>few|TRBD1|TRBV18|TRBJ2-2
CASSPGQGTNTGELFF
TGTGCCAGCTCACCGGGACAGGGGACGAACACCGGGGAGCTGTTTTTT
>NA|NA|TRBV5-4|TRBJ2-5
CASSLVSQETQYF
TGTGCCAGCAGCTTGGTCAGTCAAGAGACCCAGTACTTC
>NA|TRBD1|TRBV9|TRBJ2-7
CASSEGQGVYEQYF
TGTGCCAGCAGCGAGGGACAGGGGGTCTACGAGCAGTACTTC
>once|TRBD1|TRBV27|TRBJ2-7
CASSRYRGNYEQYF
TGTGCCAGCAGCCGATACAGGGGGAACTACGAGCAGTACTTC
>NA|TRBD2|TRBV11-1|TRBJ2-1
CASSPRGGRMNEQFF
TGTGCCAGCAGCCCCCGGGGGGGTAGAATGAATGAGCAGTTCTTC
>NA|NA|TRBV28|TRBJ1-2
CASKKFDTPSVGAYGYTF
TGTGCCAGCAAAAAATTCGACACTCCATCGGTGGGGGCCTATGGCTACACCTTC
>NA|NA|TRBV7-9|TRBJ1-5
CASSLGQNQPQHF
TGTGCCAGCAGCTTAGGGCAGAATCAGCCCCAGCATTTT
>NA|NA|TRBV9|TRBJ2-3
CASSGPAGKFADTQYF
TGTGCCAGCAGCGGCCCCGCGGGAAAGTTCGCAGATACGCAGTATTTT
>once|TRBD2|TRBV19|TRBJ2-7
CASSTWTSGSYEQYF
TGTGCCAGTAGTACCTGGACTAGCGGCTCCTACGAGCAGTACTTC
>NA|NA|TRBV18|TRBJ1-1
CASSPRPGQDNTEAFF
TGTGCCAGCTCACCACGGCCGGGTCAAGATAACACTGAAGCTTTCTTT
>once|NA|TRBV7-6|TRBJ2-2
CASSLVWNTGELFF
TGTGCCAGCAGCTTAGTCTGGAACACCGGGGAGCTGTTTTTT
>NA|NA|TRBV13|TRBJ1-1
CASSSIRGAGQLF
TGTGCCAGCAGCTCGATCCGGGGGGCAGGGCAACTCTTT
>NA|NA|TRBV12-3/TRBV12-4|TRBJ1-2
CASSSGATYGYTF
TGTGCCAGCAGTTCAGGGGCTACGTATGGCTACACCTTC
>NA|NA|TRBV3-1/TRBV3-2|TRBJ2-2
CASSQVLGELFF
TGTGCCAGCAGCCAAGTCTTAGGGGAGCTGTTTTTT